The source of this TCR beta chain is a study of blood T cell repertoires in COVID-19. Background on the study: Some COVID-19 samples were acute and others convalescent; all came from the United States, Italy and Spain. T cells, B-cell-depleted T cells, or PBMCs provided the cDNA or gDNA that served as material.

Germline values: CDR1 MNHEY, CDR2 SMNVEV (reference sequence). The V segment lost 1 base and the J segment 2 bases; nucleotides outside the gene matches: 8. The CDR3 covers 16 residues. Original methodology: Nucleated cell number was recorded as an estimate derived from reference gene primer amplification. TCRdb's table, derived via immunoSEQ multiplex PCR, lists solely in-frame clones and lacks some. V and J calls and clone size are copied from that table; D and trimming were computed from the DNA. The profile shows over 200,000 clones, around 85% of them singletons. The sequence derives from a human donor in a cohort sampled during active COVID-19. Source material: peripheral blood. The V gene is TRBV27, the J gene TRBJ2-7, with TRBD1 matching over 7 bases. CDR3 bases: TGTGCCAGCAGTTTATTGTCGAGCCAGGGGGCCTACGAGCAGTACTTC. Its protein is CASSLLSSQGAYEQYF.